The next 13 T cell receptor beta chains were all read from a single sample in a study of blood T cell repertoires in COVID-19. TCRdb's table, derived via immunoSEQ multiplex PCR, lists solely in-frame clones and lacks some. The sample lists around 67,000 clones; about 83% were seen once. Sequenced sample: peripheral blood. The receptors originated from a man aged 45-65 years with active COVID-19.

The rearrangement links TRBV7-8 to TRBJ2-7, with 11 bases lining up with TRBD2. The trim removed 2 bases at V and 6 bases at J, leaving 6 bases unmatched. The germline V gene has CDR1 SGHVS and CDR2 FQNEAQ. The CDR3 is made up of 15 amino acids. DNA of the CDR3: TGTGCCAGCAGCTTATATAGCGGGGGGGCCGGCGAGCAGTACTTC. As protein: CASSLYSGGAGEQYF. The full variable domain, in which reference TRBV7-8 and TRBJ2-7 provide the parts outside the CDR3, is GAGVSQSPRYKVAKRGQDVALRCDPISGHVSLFWYQQALGQGPEFLTYFQNEAQLDKSGLPSDRFFAERPEGSVSTLKIQRTQQEDSAVYLCASSLYSGGAGEQYFGPGTRLTVT.

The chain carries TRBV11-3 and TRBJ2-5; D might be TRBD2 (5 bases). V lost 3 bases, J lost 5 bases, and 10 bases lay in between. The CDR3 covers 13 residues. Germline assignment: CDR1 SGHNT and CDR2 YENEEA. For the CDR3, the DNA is TGTGCCAGCAGCTTTCAAGCGGCTGAGACCCAGTACTTC. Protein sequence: CASSFQAAETQYF.

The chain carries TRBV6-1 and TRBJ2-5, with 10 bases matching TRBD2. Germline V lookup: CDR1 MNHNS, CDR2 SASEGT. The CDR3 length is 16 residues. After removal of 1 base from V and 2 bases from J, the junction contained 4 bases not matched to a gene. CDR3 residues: CASSEGVSGGQETQYF. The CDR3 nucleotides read TGTGCCAGCAGTGAAGGGGTTAGCGGGGGGCAAGAGACCCAGTACTTC.

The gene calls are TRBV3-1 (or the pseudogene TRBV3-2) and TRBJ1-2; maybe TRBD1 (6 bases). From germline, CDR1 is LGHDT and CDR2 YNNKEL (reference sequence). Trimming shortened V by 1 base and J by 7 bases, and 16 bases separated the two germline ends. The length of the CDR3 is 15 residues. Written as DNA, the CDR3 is TGTGCCAGCAGCCAAGGGGGAGAAGGGGGTTTTGGCTACACCTTC. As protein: CASSQGGEGGFGYTF.

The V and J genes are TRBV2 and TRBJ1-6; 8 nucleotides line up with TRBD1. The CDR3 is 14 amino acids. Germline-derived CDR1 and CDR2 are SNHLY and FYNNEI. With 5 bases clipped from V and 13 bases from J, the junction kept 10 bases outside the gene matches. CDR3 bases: TGTGCCAGCAGTCCCGGGACAGGAAAAGGGCCCCTCCACTTT. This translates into CASSPGTGKGPLHF.

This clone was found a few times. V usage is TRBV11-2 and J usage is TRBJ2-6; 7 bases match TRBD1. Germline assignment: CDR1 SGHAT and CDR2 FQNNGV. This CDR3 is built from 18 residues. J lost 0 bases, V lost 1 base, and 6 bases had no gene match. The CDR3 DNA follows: TGTGCCAGCAGCTTAGGTAGGGGGCGGAACTCTGGGGCCAACGTCCTGACTTTC. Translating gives CASSLGRGRNSGANVLTF.

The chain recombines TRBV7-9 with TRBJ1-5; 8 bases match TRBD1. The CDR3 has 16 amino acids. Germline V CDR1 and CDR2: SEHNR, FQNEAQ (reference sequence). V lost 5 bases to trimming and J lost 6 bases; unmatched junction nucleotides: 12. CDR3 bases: TGTGCCAGCAGCCTCGTGGGCAGGGGGCCGGGTCAGCCCCAGCATTTT. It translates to CASSLVGRGPGQPQHF.

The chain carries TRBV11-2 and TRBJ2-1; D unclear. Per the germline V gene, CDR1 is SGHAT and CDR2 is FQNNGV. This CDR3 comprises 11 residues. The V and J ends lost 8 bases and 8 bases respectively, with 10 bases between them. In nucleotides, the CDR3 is TGTGCCAGCGAATTCTCGGATGAGCAGTTCTTC. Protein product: CASEFSDEQFF.

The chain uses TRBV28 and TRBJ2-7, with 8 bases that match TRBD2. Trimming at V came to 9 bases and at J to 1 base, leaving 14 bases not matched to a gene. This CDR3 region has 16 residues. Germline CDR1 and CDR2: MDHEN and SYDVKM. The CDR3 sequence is CASRLSGKGVSYEQYF. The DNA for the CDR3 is TGTGCCAGTAGACTTAGCGGGAAAGGTGTTTCCTACGAGCAGTACTTC.

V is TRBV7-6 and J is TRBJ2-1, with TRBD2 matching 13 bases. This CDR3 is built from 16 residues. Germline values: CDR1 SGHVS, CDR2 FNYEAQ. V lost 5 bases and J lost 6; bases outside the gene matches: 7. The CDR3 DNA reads TGTGCCAGCAGCGGAACTAGCGGGAGGGGGTCCAATGAGCAGTTCTTC. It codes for CASSGTSGRGSNEQFF.

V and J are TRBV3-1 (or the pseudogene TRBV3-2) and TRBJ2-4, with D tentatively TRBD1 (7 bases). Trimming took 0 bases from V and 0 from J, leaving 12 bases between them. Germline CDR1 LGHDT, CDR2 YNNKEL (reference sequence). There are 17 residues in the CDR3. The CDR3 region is CASSQEGGQIAKNIQYF. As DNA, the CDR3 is TGTGCCAGCAGCCAAGAGGGGGGACAGATAGCCAAAAACATTCAGTACTTC.

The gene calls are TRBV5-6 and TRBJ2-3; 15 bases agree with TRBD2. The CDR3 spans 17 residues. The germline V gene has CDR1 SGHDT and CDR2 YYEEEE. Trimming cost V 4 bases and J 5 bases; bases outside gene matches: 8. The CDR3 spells CASSRNGLAGGRDTQYF. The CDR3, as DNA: TGTGCCAGCAGCCGAAACGGACTAGCGGGGGGGCGAGATACGCAGTATTTT.

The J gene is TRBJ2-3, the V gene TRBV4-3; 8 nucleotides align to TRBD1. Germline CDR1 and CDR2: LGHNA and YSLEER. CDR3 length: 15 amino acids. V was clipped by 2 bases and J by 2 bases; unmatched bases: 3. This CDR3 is CASSQRTGPTDTQYF. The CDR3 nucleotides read TGCGCCAGCAGCCAAAGGACAGGGCCCACAGATACGCAGTATTTT.